The present entry profiles one T cell receptor (beta chain) with its context. Antigen specificity is unknown. The V gene's germline CDR1 is SGHVS and CDR2 FQNEAQ. V was shortened by 6 bases and J by 0 bases, with 9 bases between the two germline ends. This CDR3 contains 13 residues. When ophthalmopathy did not progress within 18 months, Graves' hyperthyroidism was considered stable. It was uncontrolled infection, other autoimmune disease, pregnancy or lactation that excluded patients. Used for diagnoses were clinical symptoms, serum thyroxine and TRAb, thyroid ultrasound and orbital computed tomography. Amplification of TCR beta CDR3 regions used RNA as the template. First-round RT-PCR of the TCR CDR3 relied on the HTBI primer set. TCRdb recomputed calls from the multiplex PCR reads with MiXCR, one row per CDR3 protein. The sample consists of 300,000 to 450,000 distinct CDR3 sequences, around 14% of them appearing once.

This sample stems from a study of T cells in Graves' hyperthyroidism and ophthalmopathy. Study-wide findings and caveats: Separation of ophthalmopathy from stable hyperthyroidism was achieved by a 13 V-J model.

Specimen: blood. This rearrangement joins TRBV7-8 to TRBJ2-7, with a possible D match to TRBD1 (6 bases). This receptor was taken from a woman aged 25 to 39 with Graves' hyperthyroidism. CDR3 coding DNA: TGTGCCAGCAGACGGGACAACTCCTACGAGCAGTACTTC. Translating it yields CASRRDNSYEQYF.